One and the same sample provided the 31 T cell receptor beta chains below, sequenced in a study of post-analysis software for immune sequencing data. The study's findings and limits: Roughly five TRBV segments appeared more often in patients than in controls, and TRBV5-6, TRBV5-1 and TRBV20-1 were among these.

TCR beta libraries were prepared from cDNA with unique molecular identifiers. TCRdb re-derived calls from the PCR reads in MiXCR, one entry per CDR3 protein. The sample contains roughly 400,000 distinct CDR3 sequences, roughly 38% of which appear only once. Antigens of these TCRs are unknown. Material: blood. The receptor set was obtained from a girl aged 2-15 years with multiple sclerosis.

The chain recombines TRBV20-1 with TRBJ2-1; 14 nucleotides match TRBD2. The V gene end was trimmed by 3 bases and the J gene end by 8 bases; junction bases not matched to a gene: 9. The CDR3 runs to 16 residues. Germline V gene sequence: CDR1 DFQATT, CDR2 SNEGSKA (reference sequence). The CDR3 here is CSASRPGLAGVYEQFF. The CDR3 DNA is TGCAGTGCTAGTCGGCCGGGACTAGCGGGAGTCTATGAGCAGTTCTTC.

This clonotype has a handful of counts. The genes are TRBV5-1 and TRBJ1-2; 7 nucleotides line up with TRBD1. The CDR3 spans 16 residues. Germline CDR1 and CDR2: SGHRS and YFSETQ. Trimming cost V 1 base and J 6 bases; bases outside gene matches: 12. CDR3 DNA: TGCGCCAGCAGCTTGCGAGGAGACAGGGTCATCGATGGCTACACCTTC. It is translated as CASSLRGDRVIDGYTF.

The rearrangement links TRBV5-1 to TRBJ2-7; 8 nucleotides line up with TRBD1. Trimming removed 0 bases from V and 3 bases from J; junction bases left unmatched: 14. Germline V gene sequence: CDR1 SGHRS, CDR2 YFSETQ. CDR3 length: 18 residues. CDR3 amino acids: CASSLGSRRDRTYYEQYF. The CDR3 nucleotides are TGCGCCAGCAGCTTGGGGTCCAGGAGGGACAGGACCTACTACGAGCAGTACTTC.

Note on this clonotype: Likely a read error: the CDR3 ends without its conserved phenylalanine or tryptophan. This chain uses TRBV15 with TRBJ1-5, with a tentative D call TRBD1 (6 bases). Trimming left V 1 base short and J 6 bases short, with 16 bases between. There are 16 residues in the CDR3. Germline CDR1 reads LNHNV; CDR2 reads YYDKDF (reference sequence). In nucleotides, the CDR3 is TGTGCCACCAGCAGAGGGACAGTAGGCCGCATTCAGCCCCAGCATTGT. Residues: CATSRGTVGRIQPQHC.

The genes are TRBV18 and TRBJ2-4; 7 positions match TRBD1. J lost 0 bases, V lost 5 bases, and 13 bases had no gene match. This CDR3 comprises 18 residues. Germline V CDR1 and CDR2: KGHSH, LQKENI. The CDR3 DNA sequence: TGTGCCAGCTCATCATCGAAAGGGACAGCCCTAGCCAAAAACATTCAGTACTTC. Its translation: CASSSSKGTALAKNIQYF.

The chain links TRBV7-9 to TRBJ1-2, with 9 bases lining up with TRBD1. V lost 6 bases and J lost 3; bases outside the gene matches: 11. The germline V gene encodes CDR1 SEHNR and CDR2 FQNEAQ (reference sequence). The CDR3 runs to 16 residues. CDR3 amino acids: CASSLGDREPHYGYTF. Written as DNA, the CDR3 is TGTGCCAGCAGTCTGGGGGACAGGGAGCCCCACTATGGCTACACCTTC.

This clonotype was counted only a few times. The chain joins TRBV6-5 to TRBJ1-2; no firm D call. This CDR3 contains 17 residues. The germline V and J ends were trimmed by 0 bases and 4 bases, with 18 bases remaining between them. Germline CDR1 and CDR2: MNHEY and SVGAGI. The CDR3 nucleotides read TGTGCCAGCAGTTACTCGGGCGGCAGAGCTCGAGGCTATGGCTACACCTTC. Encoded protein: CASSYSGGRARGYGYTF.

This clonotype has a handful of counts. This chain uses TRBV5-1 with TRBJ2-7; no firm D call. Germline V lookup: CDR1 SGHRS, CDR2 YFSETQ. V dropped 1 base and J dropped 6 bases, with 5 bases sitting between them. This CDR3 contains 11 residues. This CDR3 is CASSLRTEQYF. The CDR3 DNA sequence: TGCGCCAGCAGCTTGAGGACCGAGCAGTACTTC.

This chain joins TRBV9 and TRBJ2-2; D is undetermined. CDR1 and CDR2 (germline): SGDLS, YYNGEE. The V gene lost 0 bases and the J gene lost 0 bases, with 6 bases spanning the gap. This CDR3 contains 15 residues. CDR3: CASSVGGANTGELFF. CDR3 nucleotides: TGTGCCAGCAGCGTAGGGGGTGCGAACACCGGGGAGCTGTTTTTT.

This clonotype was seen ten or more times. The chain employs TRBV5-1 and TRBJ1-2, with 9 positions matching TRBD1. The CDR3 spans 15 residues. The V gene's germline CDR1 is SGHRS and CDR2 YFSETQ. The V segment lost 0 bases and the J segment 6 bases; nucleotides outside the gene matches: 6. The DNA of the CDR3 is TGCGCCAGCAGCTTGGTTGGACAGGGGATTAATGGCTACACCTTC. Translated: CASSLVGQGINGYTF.

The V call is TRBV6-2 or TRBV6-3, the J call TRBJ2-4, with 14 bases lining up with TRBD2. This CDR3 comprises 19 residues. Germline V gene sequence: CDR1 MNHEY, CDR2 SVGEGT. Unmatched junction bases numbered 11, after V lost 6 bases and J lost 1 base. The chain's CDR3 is CASSGLAGGFKVAKNIQYF. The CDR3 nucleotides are TGTGCCAGCAGCGGACTAGCGGGGGGCTTTAAAGTGGCCAAAAACATTCAGTACTTC.

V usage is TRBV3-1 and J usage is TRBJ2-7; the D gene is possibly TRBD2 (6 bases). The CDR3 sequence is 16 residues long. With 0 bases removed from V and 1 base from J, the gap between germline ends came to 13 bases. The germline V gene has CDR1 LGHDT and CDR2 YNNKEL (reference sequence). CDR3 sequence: CASSQERREWSYEQYF. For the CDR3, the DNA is TGTGCCAGCAGCCAAGAACGACGGGAGTGGTCCTACGAGCAGTACTTC.

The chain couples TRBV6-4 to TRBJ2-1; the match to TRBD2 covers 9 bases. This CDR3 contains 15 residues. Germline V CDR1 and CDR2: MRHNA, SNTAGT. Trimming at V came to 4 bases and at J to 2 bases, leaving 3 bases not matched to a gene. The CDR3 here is CASSGGGAPYNEQFF. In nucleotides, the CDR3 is TGTGCCAGCAGTGGCGGGGGGGCCCCCTACAATGAGCAGTTCTTC.

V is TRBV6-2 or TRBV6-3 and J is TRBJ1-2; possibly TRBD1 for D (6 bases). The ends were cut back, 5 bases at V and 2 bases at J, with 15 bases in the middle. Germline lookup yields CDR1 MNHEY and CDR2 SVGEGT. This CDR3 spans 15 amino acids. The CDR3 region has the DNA TGTGCCAGCAGTCTGGGACACGACGAGAACTATGGCTACACCTTC. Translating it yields CASSLGHDENYGYTF.

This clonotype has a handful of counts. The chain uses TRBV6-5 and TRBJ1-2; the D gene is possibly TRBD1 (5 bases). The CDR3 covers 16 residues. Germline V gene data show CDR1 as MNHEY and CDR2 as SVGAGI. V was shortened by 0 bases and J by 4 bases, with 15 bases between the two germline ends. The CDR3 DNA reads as TGTGCCAGCAGTTACTCGGGGCAGGGTACCAGCTATGGCTACACCTTC. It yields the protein CASSYSGQGTSYGYTF.

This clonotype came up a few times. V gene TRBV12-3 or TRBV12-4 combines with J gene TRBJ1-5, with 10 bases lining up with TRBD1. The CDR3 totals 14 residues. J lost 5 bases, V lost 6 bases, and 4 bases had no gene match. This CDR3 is CASSTDRGYQPQHF. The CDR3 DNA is TGTGCCAGCAGCACGGACAGGGGGTATCAGCCCCAGCATTTT.

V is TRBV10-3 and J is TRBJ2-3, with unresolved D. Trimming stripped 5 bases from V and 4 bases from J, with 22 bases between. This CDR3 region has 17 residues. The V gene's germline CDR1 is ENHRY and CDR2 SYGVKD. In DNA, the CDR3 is TGTGCCATCAGTTTGGGCACCGGTAGGGCCAGCCCAGATACGCAGTATTTT. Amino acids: CAISLGTGRASPDTQYF.

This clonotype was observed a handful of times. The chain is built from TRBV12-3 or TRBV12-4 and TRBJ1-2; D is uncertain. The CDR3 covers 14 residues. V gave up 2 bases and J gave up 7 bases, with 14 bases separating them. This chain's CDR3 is CASSLSPAWSGYTF. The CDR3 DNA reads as TGTGCCAGCAGTTTATCTCCCGCCTGGAGTGGCTACACCTTC.

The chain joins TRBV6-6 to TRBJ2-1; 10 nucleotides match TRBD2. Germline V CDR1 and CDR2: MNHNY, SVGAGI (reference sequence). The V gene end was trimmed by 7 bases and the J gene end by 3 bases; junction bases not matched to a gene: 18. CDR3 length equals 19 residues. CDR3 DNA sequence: TGTGCCAGCACCCGATCAGGGGGCACCGGGACTAGCGTCTACAATGAGCAGTTCTTC. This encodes CASTRSGGTGTSVYNEQFF.

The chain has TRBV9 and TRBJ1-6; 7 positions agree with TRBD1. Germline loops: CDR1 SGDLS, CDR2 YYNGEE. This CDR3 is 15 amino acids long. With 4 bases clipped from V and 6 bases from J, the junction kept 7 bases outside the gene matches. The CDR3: CASSSGTASNSPLHF. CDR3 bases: TGTGCCAGCAGCTCCGGGACAGCTTCTAATTCACCCCTCCACTTT. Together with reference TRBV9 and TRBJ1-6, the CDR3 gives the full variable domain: DSGVTQTPKHLITATGQRVTLRCSPRSGDLSVYWYQQSLDQGLQFLIQYYNGEERAKGNILERFSAQQFPDLHSELNLSSLELGDSALYFCASSSGTASNSPLHFGNGTRLTVT.

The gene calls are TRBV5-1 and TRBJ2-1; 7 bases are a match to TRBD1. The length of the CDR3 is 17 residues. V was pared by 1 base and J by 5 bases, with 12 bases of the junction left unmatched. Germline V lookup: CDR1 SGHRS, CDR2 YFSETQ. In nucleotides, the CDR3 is TGCGCCAGCAGCTTGCCATCAGGGGGTCATATCGACAATGAGCAGTTCTTC. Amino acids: CASSLPSGGHIDNEQFF.

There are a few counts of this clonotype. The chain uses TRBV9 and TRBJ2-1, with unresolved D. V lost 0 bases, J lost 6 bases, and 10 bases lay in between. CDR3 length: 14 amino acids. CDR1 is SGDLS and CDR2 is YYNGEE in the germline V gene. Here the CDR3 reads CASSVGSGFNEQFF. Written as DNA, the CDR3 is TGTGCCAGCAGCGTAGGATCCGGGTTCAATGAGCAGTTCTTC. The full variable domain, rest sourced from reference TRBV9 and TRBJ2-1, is DSGVTQTPKHLITATGQRVTLRCSPRSGDLSVYWYQQSLDQGLQFLIQYYNGEERAKGNILERFSAQQFPDLHSELNLSSLELGDSALYFCASSVGSGFNEQFFGPGTRLTVL.

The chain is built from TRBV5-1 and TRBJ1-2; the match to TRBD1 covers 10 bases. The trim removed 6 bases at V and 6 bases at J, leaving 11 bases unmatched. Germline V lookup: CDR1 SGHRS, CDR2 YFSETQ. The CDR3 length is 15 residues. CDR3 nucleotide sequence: TGCGCCAGCACTCCAAGATTCGGGACAGGGGATGGCTACACCTTC. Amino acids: CASTPRFGTGDGYTF. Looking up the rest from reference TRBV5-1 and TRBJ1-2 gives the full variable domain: KAGVTQTPRYLIKTRGQQVTLSCSPISGHRSVSWYQQTPGQGLQFLFEYFSETQRNKGNFPGRFSGRQFSNSRSEMNVSTLELGDSALYLCASTPRFGTGDGYTFGSGTRLTVV.

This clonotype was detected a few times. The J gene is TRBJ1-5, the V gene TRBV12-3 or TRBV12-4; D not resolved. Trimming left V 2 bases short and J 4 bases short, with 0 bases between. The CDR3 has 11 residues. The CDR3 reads CASSLNQPQHF. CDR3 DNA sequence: TGTGCCAGCAGTTTAAATCAGCCCCAGCATTTT.

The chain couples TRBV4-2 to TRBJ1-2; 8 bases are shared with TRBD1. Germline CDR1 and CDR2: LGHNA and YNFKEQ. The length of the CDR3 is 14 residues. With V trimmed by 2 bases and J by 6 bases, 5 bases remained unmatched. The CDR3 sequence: CASSQPGQGNGYTF. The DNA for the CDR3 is TGTGCCAGCAGCCAACCCGGACAGGGTAATGGCTACACCTTC.

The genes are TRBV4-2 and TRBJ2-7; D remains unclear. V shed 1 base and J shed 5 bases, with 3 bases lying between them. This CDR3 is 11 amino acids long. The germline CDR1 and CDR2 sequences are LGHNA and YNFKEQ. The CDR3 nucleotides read TGTGCCAGCAGCCAAGCCCACGAGCAGTACTTC. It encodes CASSQAHEQYF.

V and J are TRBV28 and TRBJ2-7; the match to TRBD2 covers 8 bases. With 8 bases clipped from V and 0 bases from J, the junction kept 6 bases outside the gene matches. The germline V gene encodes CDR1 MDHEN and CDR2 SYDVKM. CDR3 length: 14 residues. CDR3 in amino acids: CASARLAGSYEQYF. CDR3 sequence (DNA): TGTGCCAGCGCAAGGCTAGCGGGCTCCTACGAGCAGTACTTC.

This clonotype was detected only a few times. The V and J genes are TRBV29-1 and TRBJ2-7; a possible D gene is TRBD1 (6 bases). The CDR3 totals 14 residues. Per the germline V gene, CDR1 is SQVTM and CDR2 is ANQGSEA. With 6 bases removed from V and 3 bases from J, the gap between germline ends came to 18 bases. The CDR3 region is CSVHGLQGRYEQYF. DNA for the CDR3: TGCAGCGTCCACGGACTTCAGGGGCGCTACGAGCAGTACTTC.

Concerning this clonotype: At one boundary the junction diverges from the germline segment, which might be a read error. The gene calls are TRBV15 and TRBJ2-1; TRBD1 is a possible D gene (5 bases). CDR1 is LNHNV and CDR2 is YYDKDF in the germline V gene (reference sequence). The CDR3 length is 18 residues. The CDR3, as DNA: TGTGCCACCTGCAGGCTAGGGGCGGACCGCCCACCCTACAATGAGCAGTTCTTC. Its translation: CATCRLGADRPPYNEQFF. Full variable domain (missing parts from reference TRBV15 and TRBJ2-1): DAMVIQNPRYQVTQFGKPVTLSCSQTLNHNVMYWYQQKSSQAPKLLFHYYDKDFNNEADTPDNFQSRRPNTSFCFLDIRSPGLGDTAMYLCATCRLGADRPPYNEQFFGPGTRLTVL.

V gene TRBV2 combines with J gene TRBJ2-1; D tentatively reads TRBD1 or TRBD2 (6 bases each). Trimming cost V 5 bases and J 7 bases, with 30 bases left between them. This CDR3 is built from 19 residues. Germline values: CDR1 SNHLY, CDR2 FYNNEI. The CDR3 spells CASSSRGIGLLGKENEQFF. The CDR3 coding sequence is TGTGCCAGCAGTTCCAGGGGAATCGGACTATTGGGGAAAGAGAATGAGCAGTTCTTC.

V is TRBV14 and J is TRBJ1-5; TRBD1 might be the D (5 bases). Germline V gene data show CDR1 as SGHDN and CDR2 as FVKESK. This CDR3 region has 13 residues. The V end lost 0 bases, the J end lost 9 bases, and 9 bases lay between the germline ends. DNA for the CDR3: TGTGCCAGCAGCCAAGAAAGCGGGGGGCCCCAGCATTTT. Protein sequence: CASSQESGGPQHF.